The 3 T cell receptor beta chains given below trace back to one sample, sequenced in a study of post-analysis software for immune sequencing data. Their target antigens are unknown. Study-wide results and caveats: In patients, TRBV5-6, TRBV5-1 and TRBV20-1 belonged to roughly five TRBV segments found more frequently than in controls.

TCR beta cDNA libraries had unique molecular identifiers. TCRdb reprocessed the PCR reads via MiXCR and lists one record per CDR3 protein. The data hold around 400,000 distinct CDR3 sequences, with 30% to 40% observed a single time. Sequencing input: blood. The receptors come from a girl aged 2 to 9 with multiple sclerosis.

The J gene is TRBJ1-1, the V gene TRBV28, with D perhaps matching TRBD1 (5 bases). The CDR3 extends over 12 amino acids. Trimming shortened V by 6 bases and J by 7 bases, and 12 bases separated the two germline ends. CDR1 and CDR2 from the germline V gene are MDHEN and SYDVKM. The CDR3 DNA sequence: TGTGCCAGCAGCATAAGACAGATTGAAGCTTTCTTT. It encodes CASSIRQIEAFF. Variable domain in full (rest from reference TRBV28 and TRBJ1-1): DVKVTQSSRYLVKRTGEKVFLECVQDMDHENMFWYRQDPGLGLRLIYFSYDVKMKEKGDIPEGYSVSREKKERFSLILESASTNQTSMYLCASSIRQIEAFFGQGTRLTVV.

The chain couples TRBV12-5 to TRBJ2-1; 10 bases fit TRBD2. Unmatched junction bases numbered 9, after V lost 2 bases and J lost 5 bases. Germline-derived CDR1 and CDR2 are LGHNT and FRNRAP. The CDR3 loop spans 17 amino acids. CDR3 region: CASGLMGLARNHNEQFF. The DNA of the CDR3 is TGTGCTAGTGGTTTGATGGGACTAGCGAGGAATCACAATGAGCAGTTCTTC.

This rearrangement joins TRBV7-2 to TRBJ2-6; D gene unclear. Germline loops: CDR1 SGHTA, CDR2 FQGNSA. V shed 1 base and J shed 0 bases, with 13 bases lying between them. CDR3 length equals 18 residues. The chain's CDR3 is CASSLVHRILSGANVLTF. The DNA for the CDR3 is TGTGCCAGCAGCTTAGTTCACAGAATACTCTCTGGGGCCAACGTCCTGACTTTC.